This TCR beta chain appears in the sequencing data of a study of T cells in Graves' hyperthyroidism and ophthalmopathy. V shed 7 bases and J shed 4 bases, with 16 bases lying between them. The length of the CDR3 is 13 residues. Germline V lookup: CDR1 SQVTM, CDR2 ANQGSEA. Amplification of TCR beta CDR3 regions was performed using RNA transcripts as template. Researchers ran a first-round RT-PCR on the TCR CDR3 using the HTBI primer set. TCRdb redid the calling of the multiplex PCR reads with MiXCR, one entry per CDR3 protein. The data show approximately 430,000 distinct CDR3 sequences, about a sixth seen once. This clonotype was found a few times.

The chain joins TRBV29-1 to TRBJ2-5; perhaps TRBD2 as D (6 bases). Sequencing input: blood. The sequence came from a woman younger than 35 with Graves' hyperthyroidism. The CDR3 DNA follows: TGCAGCGCAAATCTAGCGATTGGAGAGACCCAGTACTTC. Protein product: CSANLAIGETQYF.